The 14 T cell receptor beta chains below were found in one sample sequenced in a study of vaccination effects on CD4 cells after COVID-19 (dated by TCRdb to between 2020 and 2023). In the ViraFEST assay, PBMC were stimulated with viral peptide pools, and antigen-specific CD4+ T cell clonotypes were then identified by expansion using TCR sequencing. After less than 13 days of culture, CD4+ T cells were isolated with the EasySep CD4+ T cell isolation kit. Healthy vaccine recipients had no prior SARS-CoV-2 infection, confirmed by negative nucleocapsid antibodies before and after vaccination. Receptor libraries were prepared by the immunoSEQ multiplex PCR assay. Sourced from immuneACCESS, this table was stored by TCRdb with only in-frame sequences that have V and J called. A share of the clones is absent; for the studies checked, an unresolved V gene accounts for under half, and the remainder has no known explanation. This sample has 71,000 or so clones in its table, and over 65% of those were observed once. Jointly, the top ten make up approximately 4.3% of the sample.

No cognate antigen is known for these TCRs. The sample consisted of CD4+ T cells from PBMCs cultured with HCoV-OC43 spike peptides, taken before COVID-19 vaccination. The cell subset or site label, as the study defines it: HCoV-OC43 spike overlapping peptide pool stimulation. The receptors were sampled from a human donor who received a COVID-19 vaccine.

The chain links TRBV7-3 to TRBJ2-1, with D possibly being TRBD1 (5 bases). Germline CDR1 is SGHTA and CDR2 is FQGTGA. Trimming took off 5 bases at V and 10 bases at J, with 18 bases between the two ends. The CDR3 spans 14 residues. CDR3: CASSQGSGPWEQFF. The CDR3 DNA is TGTGCCAGCAGCCAGGGCTCAGGTCCCTGGGAGCAGTTCTTC.

This chain connects TRBV2 to TRBJ1-4; D is undetermined. The V end was cut by 6 bases, the J end by 3 bases, with 14 bases between. This CDR3 has 15 amino acids. CDR1 and CDR2 (germline): SNHLY, FYNNEI. CDR3 sequence: CASRTPRVANEKLFF. Here the CDR3 DNA reads TGTGCCAGCAGGACCCCTAGGGTGGCTAATGAAAAACTGTTTTTT. Together with reference TRBV2 and TRBJ1-4, the CDR3 gives the full variable domain: EPEVTQTPSHQVTQMGQEVILRCVPISNHLYFYWYRQILGQKVEFLVSFYNNEISEKSEIFDDQFSVERPDGSNFTLKIRSTKLEDSAMYFCASRTPRVANEKLFFGSGTQLSVL.

The rearrangement links TRBV10-2 to TRBJ2-1; 10 bases are a match to TRBD2. This CDR3 is 17 amino acids long. CDR1 WSHSY and CDR2 SAAADI come from the germline V gene. Trimming took 0 bases from V and 8 from J; bases not matched to a gene: 10. The CDR3 region is CASSESRSGGGWDEQFF. The CDR3, as DNA: TGCGCCAGCAGTGAGTCGAGGAGCGGGGGGGGTTGGGATGAGCAGTTCTTC.

The CDR3 region is CASSPAGQGSTGELFF. CDR3 DNA sequence: TGTGCCAGCAGCCCGGCGGGACAGGGGAGCACCGGGGAGCTGTTTTTT. The J gene is TRBJ2-2, the V gene TRBV7-3; 10 bases are a match to TRBD1. Germline V CDR1 and CDR2: SGHTA, FQGTGA. The ends lost 5 bases at V and 4 bases at J; junction bases unmatched: 7. The CDR3 spans 16 residues.

The genes are TRBV12-1 and TRBJ2-4; the table's TRBD2 call for D was not verified on the DNA. TRBV12-1 is designated a pseudogene. The CDR3 has 16 residues. This chain's CDR3 is CASSFGGVGAKNIQYF. The CDR3 DNA sequence: TGTGCCAGCAGCTTTGGGGGAGTAGGGGCCAAAAACATTCAGTACTTC.

The sample holds one count of this clone. This chain uses TRBV19 with TRBJ2-3, with D hard to call. This CDR3 has 14 amino acids. Germline CDR1 LNHDA, CDR2 SQIVND (reference sequence). V was pared by 3 bases and J by 4 bases, with 11 bases between. The CDR3 region is CASSIPYSPDTQYF. Here the CDR3 DNA reads TGTGCCAGTAGTATCCCATACTCCCCAGATACGCAGTATTTT.

This clone showed up just once. CDR3: CASSEYPTGTGANVLTF. The CDR3 bases are TGTGCCAGCAGTGAGTACCCGACAGGGACCGGGGCCAACGTCCTGACTTTC. The V call is TRBV6-4, the J call TRBJ2-6; 7 nucleotides line up with TRBD1. This CDR3 comprises 17 residues. V lost 3 bases, J lost 4 bases, and 9 bases stayed unmatched. Germline V gene lookup returns CDR1 MRHNA and CDR2 SNTAGT.

The V call is TRBV4-3, the J call TRBJ1-1, with D possibly being TRBD1 (6 bases). Looked up from germline, CDR1 is LGHNA and CDR2 is YSLEER. V gave up 1 base and J gave up 1 base, with 13 bases separating them. The CDR3 consists of 16 residues. CDR3 sequence (DNA): TGCGCCAGCAGCCAAGGGGACATCAGGCCGAACACTGAAGCTTTCTTT. Its protein product is CASSQGDIRPNTEAFF.

The chain recombines TRBV2 with TRBJ1-4; 8 nucleotides agree with TRBD1. The CDR3 is 14 residues long. Germline loops: CDR1 SNHLY, CDR2 FYNNEI. J gave up 6 bases and V 6 bases, and 6 bases lay outside the gene matches. In DNA, the CDR3 is TGTGCCAGCAGGAAGGACAGGGACTATGAAAAACTGTTTTTT. Residues: CASRKDRDYEKLFF. The entire variable domain, with the rest obtained from reference TRBV2 and TRBJ1-4, is as follows: EPEVTQTPSHQVTQMGQEVILRCVPISNHLYFYWYRQILGQKVEFLVSFYNNEISEKSEIFDDQFSVERPDGSNFTLKIRSTKLEDSAMYFCASRKDRDYEKLFFGSGTQLSVL.

This clone showed up just once. The chain links TRBV7-2 to TRBJ2-3; no clear D gene. V gave up 1 base and J gave up 5 bases, with 13 bases separating them. This CDR3 is built from 15 residues. The germline V gene has CDR1 SGHTA and CDR2 FQGNSA. In nucleotides, the CDR3 is TGTGCCAGCAGCTTAGTTTCGAGAGCCCTAGATACGCAGTATTTT. This codes for CASSLVSRALDTQYF.

The genes are TRBV27 and TRBJ1-6; D unresolved. This CDR3 region has 13 residues. Germline V gene data show CDR1 as MNHEY and CDR2 as SMNVEV (reference sequence). Trimming took off 6 bases at V and 7 bases at J, with 10 bases between the two ends. CDR3 in DNA: TGTGCCAGCAGCCGTAACAGAAATTCACCCCTCCACTTT. It encodes CASSRNRNSPLHF.

The chain couples TRBV19 to TRBJ1-5; D is possibly TRBD1 (6 bases). The V and J ends lost 6 bases and 7 bases respectively, with 10 bases between them. The CDR3 has 12 amino acids. Germline CDR1 is LNHDA and CDR2 is SQIVND (reference sequence). CDR3 sequence (DNA): TGTGCCAGTAGATACGACAGGCAGCCCCAGCATTTT. Translation gives CASRYDRQPQHF.

The chain employs TRBV21-1 and TRBJ1-5; TRBD1, the table's D call, was not compared with the DNA. TRBV21-1 is a documented pseudogene. There are 19 residues in the CDR3. The CDR3 protein is CASNYEPGQHKYSNQPQHF. The CDR3 bases are TGTGCCAGCAACTACGAACCGGGACAGCACAAATATAGCAATCAGCCCCAGCATTTT.

The V call is TRBV14, the J call TRBJ1-2; 9 nucleotides line up with TRBD1. The germline gives CDR1 SGHDN, CDR2 FVKESK. The V and J ends lost 1 base and 4 bases, in that order; junction bases with no gene match: 7. The CDR3 is 16 residues long. The CDR3 nucleotides read TGTGCCAGCAGCCAAGCGTGGGGACAGGGAGGCTATGGCTACACCTTC. It translates to CASSQAWGQGGYGYTF.